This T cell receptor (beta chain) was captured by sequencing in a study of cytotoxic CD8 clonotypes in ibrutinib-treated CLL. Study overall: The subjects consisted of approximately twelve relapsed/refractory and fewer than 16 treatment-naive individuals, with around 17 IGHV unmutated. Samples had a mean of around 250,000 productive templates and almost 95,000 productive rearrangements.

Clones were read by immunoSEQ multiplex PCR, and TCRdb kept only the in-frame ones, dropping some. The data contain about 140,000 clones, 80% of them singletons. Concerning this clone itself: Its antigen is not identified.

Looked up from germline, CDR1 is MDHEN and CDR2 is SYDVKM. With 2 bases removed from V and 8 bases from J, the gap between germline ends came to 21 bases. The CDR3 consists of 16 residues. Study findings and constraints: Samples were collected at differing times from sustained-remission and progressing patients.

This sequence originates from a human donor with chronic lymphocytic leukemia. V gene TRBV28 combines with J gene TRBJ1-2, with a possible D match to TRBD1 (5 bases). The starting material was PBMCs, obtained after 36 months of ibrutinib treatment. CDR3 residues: CASSLVGGGSGSGYTF. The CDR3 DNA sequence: TGTGCCAGCAGTTTAGTCGGTGGGGGTTCGGGGAGCGGCTACACCTTC.